This T cell receptor beta chain is from a study of cytomegalovirus exposure and HLA in healthy donors. Study information: The Caucasian-associated ancestry cluster contained roughly four fifths of the approximately 430 genotyped donors. Study conclusions and caveats: Analysis was performed later, and it showed HLA-associated TCR beta chains to be more clonally expanded than equally common others. Later on, a genetic analysis was performed. It linked a missense variant in DCLRE1C with V- and J-gene trimming of TCR beta. Researchers reportedly found TCR beta sequences accurately predicted most subjects' HLA-A and HLA-B alleles.

V trimming: 5 bases; J trimming: 6 bases; junction bases outside the gene matches: 4. The CDR3 runs 13 residues. Germline V gives CDR1 MNHEY, CDR2 SVGAGI. The PCR had 60 Vbeta and 13 Jbeta primers. Some clones are missing from TCRdb's copy, which holds only in-frame ones; the method was immunoSEQ multiplex PCR. The data hold tens of thousands of clones, with 80% observed a single time. Of note for this clone: The antigen remains unidentified.

Material for sequencing was PBMCs. The origin of this receptor is a male donor in good health and CMV-seronegative. The chain employs TRBV6-5 and TRBJ1-5, with 7 bases fitting TRBD1. CDR3 coding DNA: TGTGCCAGCAGTCAACGACAGGGTCAGCCCCAGCATTTT. It translates to CASSQRQGQPQHF.